This paragraph reports one T cell receptor (beta chain). Germline lookup yields CDR1 LGHNT and CDR2 FRNRAP. The CDR3 runs to 17 residues. The V end was cut by 3 bases, the J end by 1 base, with 17 bases between. TCRdb keeps only in-frame clones here, not all; method: immunoSEQ multiplex PCR. The repertoire has about 1.5 million clones, approximately 97% of them found once; the top ten carry approximately 1.1%. The entry originates in a study of shared clonotypes between healthy human individuals. Overall study context: Each donor had three CD4 naive, three CD4 memory, two CD8 naive and one CD8 memory plate.

The authors divided CD4+ cells into CD45RA+ naive and CD45RA-negative memory subsets. Specimen: naive CD4+ T cells sorted from blood. Described subset: CD45RA+ positively selected. The sequence came from a man younger than 45 in good health. The chain links TRBV12-5 to TRBJ2-3; D may be TRBD1 (6 bases). For the CDR3, the DNA is TGTGCTAGTGGTTTCTCCCAATGGCGGACAGGCACAGATACGCAGTATTTT. It specifies CASGFSQWRTGTDTQYF.